The 20 T cell receptor beta chains listed next were all sequenced from one sample in a study of shared clonotypes between healthy human individuals (dated by TCRdb to the early 2020s). Library prep was done by the immunoSEQ multiplex PCR assay. Not all clones reach the TCRdb copy of this immuneACCESS table, which keeps in-frame sequences only. Checked studies attribute under half of the gap to unresolved V genes and leave the rest unexplained. The table for this sample lists around 2,000,000 clones; under 95% of them were counted only once. Around 1.7% of the sample is in the top ten clones. CD8 naive samples consisted of CD45RO-negative cells that were positively selected for CCR7, yielding a CD45RA+CCR7+ population without TemRA cells. The sequenced sample was naive CD8+ T cells from PBMCs. The sample's cell subset or site label, in plain terms: CD45RA+CCR7+. These receptors all stem from a man aged 18 to 29 in good health. Some clones in this sample may be carry-over from other donors' samples.

This chain uses TRBV4-2 with TRBJ1-2, with D tentatively TRBD1 (6 bases). Germline V gene lookup returns CDR1 LGHNA and CDR2 YNFKEQ. The CDR3 covers 14 residues. V dropped 0 bases and J dropped 3 bases, with 8 bases sitting between them. In DNA form, the CDR3 reads TGTGCCAGCAGCCAAGAGGCAGGGGACTATGGCTACACCTTC. Encoded protein: CASSQEAGDYGYTF.

The chain uses TRBV7-9 and TRBJ2-5, with TRBD2 as a possible D gene (7 bases). Trimming removed 5 bases from V and 5 bases from J, with 18 bases in between. CDR3 size: 15 residues. Germline assignment: CDR1 SEHNR and CDR2 FQNEAQ (reference sequence). The DNA for the CDR3 is TGTGCCAGCAGCCCCGGGGAGGGGGTGGATGAGACCCAGTACTTC. Translated, it gives CASSPGEGVDETQYF. The variable domain in full, with the rest retrieved from reference TRBV7-9 and TRBJ2-5, is DTGVSQNPRHKITKRGQNVTFRCDPISEHNRLYWYRQTLGQGPEFLTYFQNEAQLEKSRLLSDRFSAERPKGSFSTLEIQRTEQGDSAMYLCASSPGEGVDETQYFGPGTRLLVL.

J is TRBJ2-1 and V is TRBV25-1; D possibly uses TRBD1 or TRBD2 (5 bases each). The CDR3 covers 16 residues. The V gene lost 3 bases and the J gene lost 3 bases, with 15 bases spanning the gap. Germline CDR1 is MGHDK and CDR2 is SYGVNS. CDR3 loop: CASSDSFRDRYNEQFF. In nucleotides, the CDR3 is TGTGCCAGCAGTGATTCCTTCCGGGACCGCTACAATGAGCAGTTCTTC.

This chain connects TRBV28 to TRBJ2-7, with 10 positions matching TRBD2. This CDR3 has 14 residues. The V gene end was trimmed by 6 bases and the J gene end by 7 bases; junction bases not matched to a gene: 9. Germline CDR1 is MDHEN and CDR2 is SYDVKM. The chain's CDR3 is CASRMSGRVREQYF. As DNA, the CDR3 is TGTGCCAGCAGGATGAGCGGGAGGGTGCGGGAGCAGTACTTC.

V usage is TRBV21-1 and J usage is TRBJ2-7; the table assigns TRBD2, which was not confirmed against the DNA. TRBV21-1 is noted as a pseudogene. The CDR3 spans 16 residues. CDR3 coding DNA: TGTGCCAGCAGAGTACAGGAGCGGGAGGGCCCCTACGAGCAGTACTTC. This translates into CASRVQEREGPYEQYF.

The table lists this clone with a count of one. The chain is built from TRBV9 and TRBJ2-3, with TRBD2 identical over 12 bases. The CDR3 has 11 residues. The trim removed 3 bases at V and 15 bases at J, leaving 2 bases unmatched. CDR1 SGDLS and CDR2 YYNGEE come from the germline V gene. The CDR3 DNA sequence: TGTGCCAGCAGCGGAGGACTAGCGGGATATTTT. It translates to CASSGGLAGYF.

The chain couples TRBV28 to TRBJ2-4; the D gene could be TRBD1 or TRBD2 (5 bases each). Germline V CDR1 and CDR2: MDHEN, SYDVKM. The length of the CDR3 is 13 residues. Between the trimmed V and J ends, which lost 3 bases and 6 bases, there was a span of 9 bases. The CDR3 DNA sequence: TGTGCCAGCAGTTTTGGGGGTAGAAACATTCAGTACTTC. This sequence encodes CASSFGGRNIQYF.

This clone was seen only a few times. The chain combines TRBV27 with TRBJ2-7; maybe TRBD1 (6 bases). The germline V and J ends were trimmed by 7 bases and 5 bases, with 12 bases remaining between them. CDR3 length: 12 amino acids. The V gene's germline CDR1 is MNHEY and CDR2 SMNVEV (reference sequence). The chain's CDR3 is CASTNREDEQYF. The CDR3 region has the DNA TGTGCCAGCACCAACAGGGAAGACGAGCAGTACTTC.

Regarding this clone: Other DNA sequences in the same sample also yield this CDR3. The rearrangement links TRBV7-9 to TRBJ2-7; D not resolved. V dropped 5 bases and J dropped 2 bases, with 7 bases sitting between them. CDR1 and CDR2 (germline): SEHNR, FQNEAQ (reference sequence). The CDR3 is 12 amino acids. The CDR3 DNA reads TGTGCCAGCAGCCCGGACCCCTACGAGCAGTACTTC. Residues: CASSPDPYEQYF.

The chain uses TRBV9 and TRBJ2-7; maybe TRBD2 (6 bases). Trimming took off 0 bases at V and 7 bases at J, with 14 bases between the two ends. Germline-derived CDR1 and CDR2 are SGDLS and YYNGEE. The CDR3 has 14 residues. For the CDR3, the DNA is TGTGCCAGCAGCGTAGCTAGCCTGGGAGGAGAGCAGTACTTC. Its protein product is CASSVASLGGEQYF.

The genes are TRBV27 and TRBJ2-5; maybe TRBD2 (6 bases). The ends were cut back, 5 bases at V and 4 bases at J, with 20 bases in the middle. CDR1 and CDR2 from the germline V gene are MNHEY and SMNVEV (reference sequence). The CDR3 is 16 amino acids. The DNA of the CDR3 is TGTGCCAGCAGTCCGGGACTTAAAAGAGTCGGAGAGACCCAGTACTTC. This sequence encodes CASSPGLKRVGETQYF.

In its sample, this clone was seen a few times. J is TRBJ1-1 and V is TRBV7-9, with D uncertain. CDR1 is SEHNR and CDR2 is FQNEAQ in the germline V gene (reference sequence). The CDR3 extends over 12 amino acids. Trimming pared 1 base from V and 13 bases from J, leaving 13 bases between. This chain's CDR3 is CASSLVAPIVFF. The CDR3 nucleotides are TGTGCCAGCAGCTTAGTCGCACCTATCGTTTTCTTT.

The J gene is TRBJ2-3, the V gene TRBV14, with D possibly being TRBD1 or TRBD2 (5 bases each). V was cut by 1 base and J by 2 bases, with 16 bases left in between. Per the germline V gene, CDR1 is SGHDN and CDR2 is FVKESK. The CDR3 is 17 residues long. CDR3 sequence reads: CASSQVSDEGYTDTQYF. DNA for the CDR3: TGTGCCAGCAGCCAAGTTTCGGATGAGGGGTACACAGATACGCAGTATTTT. Supplemented by reference TRBV14 and TRBJ2-3, the full variable domain reads EAGVTQFPSHSVIEKGQTVTLRCDPISGHDNLYWYRRVMGKEIKFLLHFVKESKQDESGMPNNRFLAERTGGTYSTLKVQPAELEDSGVYFCASSQVSDEGYTDTQYFGPGTRLTVL.

The chain carries TRBV29-1 and TRBJ2-1; perhaps TRBD2 as D (6 bases). The CDR3 spans 14 residues. Germline CDR1 and CDR2: SQVTM and ANQGSEA. V gave up 1 base and J gave up 7 bases, with 14 bases separating them. DNA for the CDR3: TGCAGCGTTGAAGTGGGCGGGAAGATAAATGAGCAGTTCTTC. As protein: CSVEVGGKINEQFF.

The chain combines TRBV27 with TRBJ2-5, with TRBD2 identical over 7 bases. The length of the CDR3 is 14 residues. V was clipped by 6 bases and J by 4 bases; unmatched bases: 8. The V gene's germline CDR1 is MNHEY and CDR2 SMNVEV (reference sequence). CDR3 DNA sequence: TGTGCCAGCAGCAAACTAATAGCGGGAGAGACCCAGTACTTC. This translates into CASSKLIAGETQYF.

The chain joins TRBV6-1 to TRBJ2-7, with D perhaps matching TRBD1 (5 bases). The CDR3 has 13 amino acids. V lost 4 bases to trimming and J lost 1 base, with 8 bases between them. Germline values: CDR1 MNHNS, CDR2 SASEGT. The CDR3 DNA reads TGTGCCAGCAGTGCTAGACAGTCCTACGAGCAGTACTTC. It encodes CASSARQSYEQYF.

The rearrangement uses TRBV27 and TRBJ2-2, with D maybe TRBD2 (5 bases). CDR1 and CDR2 from the germline V gene are MNHEY and SMNVEV (reference sequence). This CDR3 comprises 16 residues. Deletions cut 2 bases from V and 4 bases from J, with 14 bases between. CDR3 nucleotide sequence: TGTGCCAGCAGTTTACTGGTCGGGATGGGCACCGGGGAGCTGTTTTTT. Encoded protein: CASSLLVGMGTGELFF.

The rearrangement links TRBV7-9 to TRBJ2-7, with a possible D match to TRBD1 (6 bases). Per the germline V gene, CDR1 is SEHNR and CDR2 is FQNEAQ (reference sequence). The germline V and J ends were trimmed by 2 bases and 2 bases, with 16 bases remaining between them. This CDR3 has 16 residues. The CDR3 DNA reads TGTGCCAGCAGCTTAAAGGTACCGGACAGTCCCTACGAGCAGTACTTC. As protein: CASSLKVPDSPYEQYF.

V and J are TRBV5-6 and TRBJ2-2; no reliable D call. Trimming pared 7 bases from V and 1 base from J, leaving 14 bases between. The CDR3 loop spans 15 amino acids. Germline CDR1 is SGHDT and CDR2 is YYEEEE. CDR3 bases: TGTGCCAGCTGTAAACGAATAGAGAACACCGGGGAGCTGTTTTTT. Translation: CASCKRIENTGELFF.

The chain couples TRBV27 to TRBJ1-1, with D unresolved. In germline, CDR1 is MNHEY, CDR2 SMNVEV (reference sequence). V shed 3 bases and J shed 6 bases, with 11 bases lying between them. This CDR3 has 13 residues. The CDR3 region has the DNA TGTGCCAGCAGTTTCGCCGGATTGGCTGAAGCTTTCTTT. Translated: CASSFAGLAEAFF.